Following are 30 T cell receptor beta chains from one sample sequenced in a study of blood T cell repertoires in COVID-19. Libraries were prepared by immunoSEQ multiplex PCR; TCRdb keeps only in-frame clonotypes and omits some of them. This table has some 150,000 clones, approximately 80% appearing once. Sequencing used peripheral blood. These receptors were collected from a woman older than 75 in a cohort sampled during active or convalescent COVID-19.

This chain uses TRBV7-8 with TRBJ1-2; tentatively, D is TRBD1 (6 bases). The CDR3 runs 13 residues. The germline V gene has CDR1 SGHVS and CDR2 FQNEAQ. The V gene lost 5 bases and the J gene lost 4 bases, with 11 bases spanning the gap. The CDR3 DNA is TGTGCCAGCAGCCCCCAGGGGACCTATGGCTACACCTTC. This codes for CASSPQGTYGYTF. Supplemented by reference TRBV7-8 and TRBJ1-2, the full variable domain reads GAGVSQSPRYKVAKRGQDVALRCDPISGHVSLFWYQQALGQGPEFLTYFQNEAQLDKSGLPSDRFFAERPEGSVSTLKIQRTQQEDSAVYLCASSPQGTYGYTFGSGTRLTVV.

Of note for this clone: This sample also contains other DNA sequences that code for the same CDR3. V is TRBV19 and J is TRBJ2-1; TRBD2 matches 14 bases. V gave up 4 bases and J gave up 4 bases; unmatched junction bases: 3. This CDR3 contains 16 residues. Germline V gives CDR1 LNHDA, CDR2 SQIVND (reference sequence). The CDR3 DNA reads as TGTGCCAGTAGTAGCGGACTAGCGGGGGGTTACAATGAGCAGTTCTTC. Translation: CASSSGLAGGYNEQFF.

This chain joins TRBV6-1 and TRBJ2-7, with D possibly being TRBD2 (7 bases). The CDR3 has 15 amino acids. The germline V gene encodes CDR1 MNHNS and CDR2 SASEGT. Trimming cost V 0 bases and J 2 bases, with 11 bases left between them. DNA of the CDR3: TGTGCCAGCAGTGAAGCAGACGGGGGGCCCTACGAGCAGTACTTC. This translates into CASSEADGGPYEQYF.

The rearrangement joins TRBV7-9 to TRBJ2-2, with TRBD2 matching 9 bases. The junction had 8 bases not matched to a gene; V was cut back by 7 bases and J by 5 bases. The CDR3 sequence is 15 residues long. Per the germline V gene, CDR1 is SEHNR and CDR2 is FQNEAQ (reference sequence). The DNA of the CDR3 is TGTGCCAGCATCGACCTGACTAGCGGTACCGGGGAGCTGTTTTTT. As protein: CASIDLTSGTGELFF.

The chain recombines TRBV5-1 with TRBJ2-2; D not certain. V dropped 0 bases and J dropped 3 bases, with 6 bases sitting between them. Germline loops: CDR1 SGHRS, CDR2 YFSETQ. This CDR3 is 14 amino acids long. The DNA of the CDR3 is TGCGCCAGCAGCTTGGCCGGGTACACCGGGGAGCTGTTTTTT. Translation: CASSLAGYTGELFF.

This chain links TRBV6-5 with TRBJ1-5; TRBD1 aligns across 9 bases. In germline, CDR1 is MNHEY, CDR2 SVGAGI. This CDR3 has 14 amino acids. The J segment lost 4 bases and the V segment lost 5 bases, leaving 3 bases of the junction unmatched. This CDR3 is CASSTTGGNQPQHF. CDR3 DNA sequence: TGTGCCAGCAGTACGACAGGGGGGAATCAGCCCCAGCATTTT.

V usage is TRBV3-1 (or the pseudogene TRBV3-2) and J usage is TRBJ2-7; tentative D call: TRBD2 (7 bases). The germline V gene has CDR1 LGHDT and CDR2 YNNKEL (reference sequence). Trimming cost V 3 bases and J 0 bases, with 18 bases left between them. The CDR3 totals 17 residues. The CDR3 spells CASSQGIWRGRSYEQYF. The DNA of the CDR3 is TGTGCCAGCAGCCAGGGGATATGGCGGGGGCGCTCCTACGAGCAGTACTTC.

The V call is TRBV6-2 or TRBV6-3, the J call TRBJ2-2; D is unclear. V was pared by 5 bases and J by 8 bases, with 15 bases between. CDR1 and CDR2 (germline): MNHEY, SVGEGT. The CDR3 has 14 residues. For the CDR3, the DNA is TGTGCCAGCAGTCCCGACCAGGTCACTGGGGAGCTGTTTTTT. It is translated as CASSPDQVTGELFF.

This clone occurred a few times. The CDR3 bases are TGTGCCAGCAGCAAAGACAGTAATAATTCACCCCTCCACTTT. Its protein product is CASSKDSNNSPLHF. This sequence joins TRBV7-9 and TRBJ1-6, with D possibly being TRBD1 (5 bases). V gave up 5 bases and J gave up 5 bases, with 10 bases separating them. Germline V CDR1 and CDR2: SEHNR, FQNEAQ (reference sequence). The CDR3 sequence is 14 residues long.

This chain uses TRBV7-4 with TRBJ1-4; a weak D match, TRBD1 (5 bases). The CDR3 has 13 amino acids. Germline CDR1 reads SGHVT; CDR2 reads SQSDAQ. Trimming left V 5 bases short and J 8 bases short, with 12 bases between. CDR3 nucleotides: TGTGCCAGCAGCCCGGGGGATGGGGAAAAACTGTTTTTT. This encodes CASSPGDGEKLFF. Using reference TRBV7-4 and TRBJ1-4 for the parts outside the CDR3, the full variable domain is GAGVSQSPRYKVAKRGRDVALRCDSISGHVTLYWYRQTLGQGSEVLTYSQSDAQRDKSGRPSGRFSAERPERSVSTLKIQRTEQGDSAVYLCASSPGDGEKLFFGSGTQLSVL.

V is TRBV27 and J is TRBJ2-3, with 7 positions matching TRBD1. The J segment lost 6 bases and the V segment lost 2 bases, leaving 2 bases of the junction unmatched. This CDR3 is 13 amino acids long. Germline V gives CDR1 MNHEY, CDR2 SMNVEV (reference sequence). As DNA, the CDR3 is TGTGCCAGCAGTTTACGCAGGGGGGATACGCAGTATTTT. Protein product: CASSLRRGDTQYF.

The chain couples TRBV5-6 to TRBJ1-4; tentative D call: TRBD1 (5 bases). V lost 1 base and J lost 14, with 12 bases in between. Germline CDR1 is SGHDT and CDR2 is YYEEEE. CDR3 size: 12 residues. The CDR3 region has the DNA TGTGCCAGCAGCTTGTGGGGGGTTGAGCTGTTTTTT. Protein product: CASSLWGVELFF. Variable domain in full (rest from reference TRBV5-6 and TRBJ1-4): DAGVTQSPTHLIKTRGQQVTLRCSPKSGHDTVSWYQQALGQGPQFIFQYYEEEERQRGNFPDRFSGHQFPNYSSELNVNALLLGDSALYLCASSLWGVELFFGSGTQLSVL.

The gene calls are TRBV7-3 and TRBJ2-5, with 13 bases that match TRBD2. The CDR3 length is 16 residues. V lost 5 bases, J lost 4 bases, and 7 bases stayed unmatched. From germline, CDR1 is SGHTA and CDR2 FQGTGA. This chain's CDR3 is CASSPTGLAGRETQYF. Written as DNA, the CDR3 is TGTGCCAGCAGCCCAACGGGACTAGCGGGGAGAGAGACCCAGTACTTC.

This chain connects TRBV5-4 to TRBJ2-3; 12 bases are a match to TRBD1. The junction had 5 bases not matched to a gene; V was cut back by 5 bases and J by 4 bases. The CDR3 consists of 15 residues. Germline V gene data show CDR1 as SGHNT and CDR2 as YYREEE (reference sequence). This CDR3 reads CASRPGQGAADTQYF. CDR3 coding DNA: TGTGCCAGCAGACCGGGACAGGGGGCCGCAGATACGCAGTATTTT.

This rearrangement joins TRBV5-6 to TRBJ1-1, with a tentative D call TRBD1 (6 bases). Between the trimmed V and J ends, which lost 4 bases and 2 bases, there was a span of 12 bases. This CDR3 is 14 amino acids long. Germline V gene sequence: CDR1 SGHDT, CDR2 YYEEEE. CDR3 coding DNA: TGTGCCAGCAGCATCCCGGGACACAACACTGAAGCTTTCTTT. Translating gives CASSIPGHNTEAFF.

The J gene is TRBJ1-6, the V gene TRBV7-2; D is undetermined. The CDR3 sequence is 13 residues long. Trimming cost V 3 bases and J 7 bases, with 7 bases left between them. The germline CDR1 and CDR2 sequences are SGHTA and FQGNSA. The CDR3 is CASSFGRNSPLHF. In DNA, the CDR3 is TGTGCCAGCAGCTTTGGGAGGAATTCACCCCTCCACTTT.

The chain links TRBV15 to TRBJ2-3; possible D gene TRBD2, 6 bases. Germline-derived CDR1 and CDR2 are LNHNV and YYDKDF (reference sequence). CDR3 length equals 14 residues. The ends were cut back, 3 bases at V and 8 bases at J, with 15 bases in the middle. In nucleotides, the CDR3 is TGTGCCACCAGCAGCAGGAGGGCCGAGGGTACGCAGTATTTT. Translated: CATSSRRAEGTQYF.

The chain links TRBV18 to TRBJ2-3; 13 bases are shared with TRBD2. The germline V gene encodes CDR1 KGHSH and CDR2 LQKENI. J gave up 0 bases and V 4 bases, and 4 bases lay outside the gene matches. The CDR3 loop spans 17 amino acids. For the CDR3, the DNA is TGTGCCAGCTCACGCGGGACTAGCGGGGCTAGCACAGATACGCAGTATTTT. Amino acid sequence: CASSRGTSGASTDTQYF.

In this sample, this clone turned up once. The chain employs TRBV24-1 and TRBJ2-1, with 7 bases that match TRBD2. The V gene's germline CDR1 is KGHDR and CDR2 SFDVKD. V was pared by 3 bases and J by 8 bases, with 9 bases of the junction left unmatched. This CDR3 contains 15 residues. Here the CDR3 DNA reads TGTGCCACCAGTGATCCCCTGGGAGGGCATTATGAGCAGTTCTTC. This translates into CATSDPLGGHYEQFF.

The chain couples TRBV19 to TRBJ1-4, with D possibly being TRBD1 (6 bases). The CDR3 spans 16 residues. The V end was cut by 6 bases, the J end by 0 bases, with 14 bases between. Germline assignment: CDR1 LNHDA and CDR2 SQIVND (reference sequence). The CDR3 reads CASSRVEGATNEKLFF. The DNA for the CDR3 is TGTGCCAGTAGCCGAGTCGAGGGGGCAACTAATGAAAAACTGTTTTTT.

V gene TRBV7-2 combines with J gene TRBJ1-6; D gene uncertain. This CDR3 is 16 amino acids long. Trimming removed 6 bases at V and 8 bases at J, with 20 bases between. Germline-derived CDR1 and CDR2 are SGHTA and FQGNSA. This CDR3 is CASRYPRSRGDSPLHF. The CDR3 DNA is TGTGCCAGCAGGTACCCACGGTCCCGAGGTGATTCACCCCTCCACTTT.

With respect to this clone: The junction and the germline gene differ at one end; a read error may be behind it. This chain connects TRBV19 to TRBJ1-2, with D possibly TRBD1 on 6 matching bases. Germline V CDR1 and CDR2: LNHDA, SQIVND (reference sequence). The CDR3 contains 13 residues. CDR3: CASSLDRPYGYTF. DNA for the CDR3: TGTGCCAGTAGTTTAGACAGGCCCTATGGCTACACCTTC.

This clone was seen a handful of times. This chain connects TRBV5-1 to TRBJ2-7; D is uncertain. Trimming removed 0 bases at V and 7 bases at J, with 8 bases between. Germline V gives CDR1 SGHRS, CDR2 YFSETQ. The length of the CDR3 is 12 residues. The DNA of the CDR3 is TGCGCCAGCAGCTTGGTGGGCTCGGAGCAGTACTTC. Amino acids: CASSLVGSEQYF.

The genes are TRBV19 and TRBJ1-2; TRBD1 matches 8 bases. This CDR3 is 15 amino acids long. Germline V gene sequence: CDR1 LNHDA, CDR2 SQIVND (reference sequence). Trimming cost V 3 bases and J 5 bases; bases outside gene matches: 8. CDR3 residues: CASSMPGGARYGYTF. In nucleotides, the CDR3 is TGTGCCAGTAGTATGCCAGGGGGCGCTCGGTATGGCTACACCTTC. The complete variable domain, with remaining parts taken from reference TRBV19 and TRBJ1-2, reads DGGITQSPKYLFRKEGQNVTLSCEQNLNHDAMYWYRQDPGQGLRLIYYSQIVNDFQKGDIAEGYSVSREKKESFPLTVTSAQKNPTAFYLCASSMPGGARYGYTFGSGTRLTVV.

J is TRBJ2-7 and V is TRBV10-3; the match to TRBD2 covers 11 bases. This CDR3 has 14 residues. The ends lost 2 bases at V and 5 bases at J; junction bases unmatched: 2. Germline loops: CDR1 ENHRY, CDR2 SYGVKD. The CDR3 region is CAISEGGLADEQYF. In DNA form, the CDR3 reads TGTGCCATCAGTGAGGGGGGACTAGCGGACGAGCAGTACTTC.

V and J are TRBV29-1 and TRBJ1-2, with unresolved D. Per germline, CDR1 SQVTM and CDR2 ANQGSEA. The CDR3 consists of 12 residues. V lost 5 bases and J 8 bases, leaving 15 bases between the germline ends. The CDR3 loop reads CSVYDQSGGYTF. As DNA, the CDR3 is TGCAGCGTTTACGACCAATCGGGGGGCTACACCTTC.

In DNA form, the CDR3 reads TGTGCCAGCAGCTTAGTGAGGGGGCAGGATGGCTACACCTTC. This codes for CASSLVRGQDGYTF. The chain combines TRBV11-2 with TRBJ1-2; TRBD1 agrees at 7 bases. The V gene's germline CDR1 is SGHAT and CDR2 FQNNGV. The CDR3 extends over 14 amino acids. With 1 base clipped from V and 6 bases from J, the junction kept 5 bases outside the gene matches.

The genes are TRBV7-2 and TRBJ2-1; 10 bases align to TRBD2. This CDR3 spans 17 amino acids. The V and J ends lost 2 bases and 5 bases, in that order; junction bases with no gene match: 9. CDR1 is SGHTA, CDR2 FQGNSA, per germline. CDR3 sequence (DNA): TGTGCCAGCAGCTTAAGGGCGCGGACTAGCGGCAACAATGAGCAGTTCTTC. Its translation: CASSLRARTSGNNEQFF.

The chain combines TRBV29-1 with TRBJ2-2; TRBD1 aligns across 9 bases. The CDR3 loop spans 14 amino acids. The ends lost 7 bases at V and 1 base at J; junction bases unmatched: 4. Per germline, CDR1 SQVTM and CDR2 ANQGSEA. The chain's CDR3 is CSARDRVNTGELFF. The DNA for the CDR3 is TGCAGCGCTCGGGACAGGGTGAACACCGGGGAGCTGTTTTTT.

The V gene is TRBV9, the J gene TRBJ2-2; TRBD1 might be the D (6 bases). There are 13 residues in the CDR3. Germline CDR1 reads SGDLS; CDR2 reads YYNGEE. Trimming took 2 bases from V and 6 from J, leaving 8 bases between them. The DNA for the CDR3 is TGTGCCAGCAGCGTGACAGGTGCCGGGGAGCTGTTTTTT. Translating gives CASSVTGAGELFF.